This paragraph covers one T cell receptor beta chain sequence. In the authors' methods: Quantification of nucleated cells was approximated via reference gene primer amplification. Some clones are missing from TCRdb's copy, which holds only in-frame ones; the method was immunoSEQ multiplex PCR. V and J calls and clone size are copied from that table; D and trimming were computed from the DNA. This table holds about 410,000 clones, roughly 88% found once. The data belong to a study of blood T cell repertoires in COVID-19. Across the study: Sites across the United States, Italy and Spain contributed samples from acute and convalescent COVID-19. T cells, B-cell-depleted T cells, or PBMCs supplied cDNA or gDNA.

The CDR3 spans 18 residues. J lost 8 bases, V lost 0 bases, and 13 bases had no gene match. Germline assignment: CDR1 SGHVS and CDR2 FQNEAQ. This receptor was obtained from a woman aged 30 to 39 with active or convalescent COVID-19. The rearrangement joins TRBV7-8 to TRBJ1-6; 7 bases agree with TRBD1. The sequenced sample consisted of peripheral blood. CDR3 residues: CASSLARIGGTVYSPLHF. The CDR3 DNA reads TGTGCCAGCAGCTTAGCTAGGATCGGAGGGACAGTTTATTCACCCCTCCACTTT.